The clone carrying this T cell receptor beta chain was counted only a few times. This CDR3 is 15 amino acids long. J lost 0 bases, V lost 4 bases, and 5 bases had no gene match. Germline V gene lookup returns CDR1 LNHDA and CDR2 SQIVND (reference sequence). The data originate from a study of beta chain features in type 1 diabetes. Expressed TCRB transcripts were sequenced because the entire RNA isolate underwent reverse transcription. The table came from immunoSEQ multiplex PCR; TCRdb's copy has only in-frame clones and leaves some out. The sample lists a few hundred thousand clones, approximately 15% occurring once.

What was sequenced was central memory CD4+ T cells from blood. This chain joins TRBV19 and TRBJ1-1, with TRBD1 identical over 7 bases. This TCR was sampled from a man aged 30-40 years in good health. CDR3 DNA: TGTGCCAGTAGTACGTCGGGACAGATGAACACTGAAGCTTTCTTT. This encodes CASSTSGQMNTEAFF.